This T cell receptor (beta chain) was identified in a study of cytomegalovirus exposure and HLA in healthy donors. Method: immunoSEQ multiplex PCR; TCRdb's copy keeps in-frame clones and lacks some. In the table there are nearly 110,000 clones, 88% of which are singletons. About this clone itself: What it recognizes is unknown.

Study results and limitations: Cytomegalovirus-associated TCR beta chains were listed, numbering approximately 150.

The germline V gene has CDR1 MNHEY and CDR2 SVGAGI. V was clipped by 5 bases and J by 6 bases; unmatched bases: 7. The CDR3 runs to 15 residues. This clonotype was sampled from a woman under 30 in good health and CMV-seropositive. The material sequenced was PBMCs. The V gene is TRBV6-5, the J gene TRBJ1-4, with 9 positions matching TRBD1. Here the CDR3 DNA reads TGTGCCAGCAGTGGACAGGGGCCGTGGGATGAAAAACTGTTTTTT. Amino acids: CASSGQGPWDEKLFF.